The source of this T cell receptor beta chain is a study of Graves' ophthalmopathy and Graves' hyperthyroidism. The study recruited hyperthyroidism patients aged 18 to 65 who were newly diagnosed, under 2 months' duration. There are 13 residues in the CDR3. Per the germline V gene, CDR1 is SNHLY and CDR2 is FYNNEI. V lost 5 bases and J lost 5, with 12 bases in between. This clonotype was counted only a few times. Its antigen is unidentified. The study amplified TCR beta CDR3 regions using RNA transcripts. The library came from an HTBI-primed first-round RT-PCR and a second-round multiplex PCR. Using its own MiXCR run on the multiplex PCR reads, TCRdb lists one record per CDR3 protein. The sample has about 1.1 million distinct CDR3 sequences, approximately 35% seen once. Study-level findings and limits: Blood also carried most expanded thyroid clonotypes exceeding 0.001 frequency. Ophthalmopathy progression prediction by the model yielded a sensitivity of 60% to 71% and a specificity of 72.22%. Classification of ophthalmopathy versus stable hyperthyroidism by a 13-signature model yielded around 90% sensitivity and roughly 80% specificity.

The source is an adult man with Graves' hyperthyroidism. The sequenced material came from peripheral blood or thyroid tissue (not recorded which). The chain employs TRBV2 and TRBJ2-5, with D perhaps matching TRBD1 (5 bases). CDR3 sequence (DNA): TGTGCCAGCAGTACCGGACAAATGGAGACCCAGTACTTC. Its protein is CASSTGQMETQYF.